What follows describes a single T cell receptor (beta chain). The sample belongs to a study of molecular identifiers for immune sequencing clone quantification. Sorting selected naive CD8 T cells with a CD8+CD4-CCR7+CD45RA+ phenotype. TCRdb processed the PCR reads anew with MiXCR; each CDR3 protein has one entry. The table includes fewer than 350,000 distinct CDR3 sequences, about 23% detected once. The sample was naive CD8+ T cells from blood, with Jurkat cell RNA spiked in. Subset here: FACS-sorted CD8+CD4-CCR7+CD45RA+ naive T cells. The receptor's source is a human donor in good health. Some libraries in this study had Jurkat cell RNA spiked in.

The CDR3 nucleotides are TGTGCCAGCAGCTTCGTGGGGGGCAGAGAGACCCAGTACTTC. Residues: CASSFVGGRETQYF. The rearrangement joins TRBV12-3 or TRBV12-4 to TRBJ2-5; either TRBD1 or TRBD2 may fit D (6 bases each). V was pared by 6 bases and J by 4 bases, with 15 bases between. The CDR3 runs 14 residues.